The T cell receptor (beta chain) under discussion was sequenced for a study of OX40 agonist ivuxolimab in advanced cancers. Study summary: Past anti-PD-1, anti-PD-L1 or anti-CTLA-4 therapy was accepted, and 30% to 45% had received some. Two cutaneous melanoma patients and one hepatocellular carcinoma patient, three in all, had partial responses.

The CDR3 has 14 amino acids. Germline CDR1 is MDHEN and CDR2 is SYDVKM. Trimming pared 5 bases from V and 3 bases from J, leaving 13 bases between. Some clones are missing from TCRdb's copy, which holds only in-frame ones; the method was immunoSEQ multiplex PCR. The repertoire holds 24,000 or so clones, with roughly 80% as singletons. This clonotype was obtained from an adult with an advanced solid tumor such as melanoma, head and neck, liver or kidney cancer. The V and J genes are TRBV28 and TRBJ1-2; weak D call: TRBD1 (5 bases). The source was CD4+ or CD8+ T cells sorted from blood, collected in a trial of the OX40 agonist ivuxolimab. The CDR3 sequence is CASSPLGTDYGYTF. The CDR3 nucleotides read TGTGCCAGCAGTCCCCTTGGGACGGACTATGGCTACACCTTC.